Listed below are T cell receptor beta chains from one sample, sequenced in a study of cytomegalovirus exposure and HLA in healthy donors. Repertoires were generated with immunoSEQ multiplex PCR, while TCRdb's copy carries only in-frame clones and drops some. The sample includes around 190,000 clones, 70% to 80% of them seen just once. The sequenced material came from PBMCs. The receptors shown here come from a woman in her 30s in good health and CMV-seronegative. CDR3s include the opening cysteine and the closing phenylalanine or tryptophan. A D gene is named only where the DNA matches it firmly. A clone size is listed for some rows: how often the clone was seen (once, few, many), or a class if it is expanded.

v_call: TRBV14; d_call: TRBD2; clone_size: once; j_call: TRBJ2-1; cdr3_aa: CASSRLLSFGSGGGQFF; cdr3_nt: TGTGCCAGCAGCCGGCTTCTATCGTTCGGAAGCGGGGGCGGGCAGTTCTTC
v_call: TRBV5-6; d_call: TRBD1; clone_size: NA; j_call: TRBJ1-4; cdr3_aa: CASSLGQGATNEKLFF; cdr3_nt: TGTGCCAGCAGCCTCGGACAGGGGGCAACTAATGAAAAACTGTTTTTT
v_call: TRBV6-6; d_call: TRBD2; clone_size: NA; j_call: TRBJ2-5; cdr3_aa: CASSGQLAGDQETQYF; cdr3_nt: TGTGCCAGCAGTGGCCAACTAGCGGGTGACCAAGAGACCCAGTACTTC
v_call: TRBV28; d_call: TRBD2; clone_size: NA; j_call: TRBJ2-7; cdr3_aa: CASSLLGTSGRSEQYF; cdr3_nt: TGTGCCAGCAGTTTATTAGGGACTAGCGGGAGGAGCGAGCAGTACTTC
v_call: TRBV7-2; d_call: NA; clone_size: once; j_call: TRBJ2-3; cdr3_aa: CASSLATGLDTQYF; cdr3_nt: TGTGCCAGCAGCTTAGCCACAGGTCTAGATACGCAGTATTTT
v_call: TRBV9; d_call: NA; clone_size: NA; j_call: TRBJ1-1; cdr3_aa: CASSAHTVPTEAFF; cdr3_nt: TGTGCCAGCAGCGCCCACACCGTTCCGACTGAAGCTTTCTTT
v_call: TRBV7-9; d_call: TRBD2; clone_size: NA; j_call: TRBJ2-3; cdr3_aa: CASSLFGGFSTDTQYF; cdr3_nt: TGTGCCAGCAGCTTATTCGGGGGGTTTAGCACAGATACGCAGTATTTT
v_call: TRBV4-2; d_call: TRBD1; clone_size: few; j_call: TRBJ1-1; cdr3_aa: CASSLNRGGIAEAFF; cdr3_nt: TGTGCCAGCAGCTTAAACAGGGGGGGGATCGCTGAAGCTTTCTTT
v_call: TRBV29-1; d_call: NA; clone_size: NA; j_call: TRBJ1-1; cdr3_aa: CSVLNTEAFF; cdr3_nt: TGCAGCGTCCTTAACACTGAAGCTTTCTTT
v_call: TRBV7-9; d_call: TRBD1; clone_size: NA; j_call: TRBJ1-1; cdr3_aa: CASSLEAGTGYEDTEAFF; cdr3_nt: TGTGCCAGCAGCTTAGAGGCCGGGACAGGGTATGAGGACACTGAAGCTTTCTTT
v_call: TRBV15; d_call: NA; clone_size: NA; j_call: TRBJ2-5; cdr3_aa: CATSRGYQETQYF; cdr3_nt: TGTGCCACCAGCAGAGGCTATCAAGAGACCCAGTACTTC
v_call: TRBV30; d_call: TRBD1; clone_size: NA; j_call: TRBJ1-6; cdr3_aa: CAKSAGGNSPLHF; cdr3_nt: TGTGCAAAATCGGCAGGGGGGAATTCACCCCTCCACTTT
v_call: TRBV28; d_call: NA; clone_size: once; j_call: TRBJ2-7; cdr3_aa: CASSLVKLAHYEQYF; cdr3_nt: TGTGCCAGCAGTTTAGTGAAGCTAGCTCACTACGAGCAGTACTTC
v_call: TRBV19; d_call: TRBD2; clone_size: few; j_call: TRBJ2-2; cdr3_aa: CASSFQRGGLSTGELFF; cdr3_nt: TGTGCCAGTAGTTTCCAGCGGGGGGGCCTGAGCACCGGGGAGCTGTTTTTT
v_call: TRBV6-6; d_call: NA; clone_size: NA; j_call: TRBJ2-2; cdr3_aa: CASWYSLRNTGELFF; cdr3_nt: TGTGCCAGCTGGTATAGCCTGCGGAACACCGGGGAGCTGTTTTTT
v_call: TRBV6-1; d_call: NA; clone_size: NA; j_call: TRBJ2-5; cdr3_aa: CASSEPGPSDETQYF; cdr3_nt: TGTGCCAGCAGTGAACCCGGGCCTAGCGATGAGACCCAGTACTTC
v_call: TRBV2; d_call: NA; clone_size: NA; j_call: TRBJ2-7; cdr3_aa: CASVSPGSGYEQYF; cdr3_nt: TGTGCCAGCGTATCTCCCGGGAGCGGATACGAGCAGTACTTC
v_call: TRBV7-8; d_call: TRBD1; clone_size: NA; j_call: TRBJ2-6; cdr3_aa: CASSLHPGTGHSGANVLTF; cdr3_nt: TGTGCCAGCAGCTTACACCCCGGGACAGGGCACTCTGGGGCCAACGTCCTGACTTTC
v_call: TRBV14; d_call: NA; clone_size: NA; j_call: TRBJ1-2; cdr3_aa: CASSQSGRGAGGYTF; cdr3_nt: TGTGCCAGCAGCCAATCCGGCCGGGGGGCGGGTGGCTACACCTTC
v_call: TRBV4-1; d_call: TRBD1; clone_size: NA; j_call: TRBJ2-7; cdr3_aa: CASSQDDRVRHEQYF; cdr3_nt: TGCGCCAGCAGCCAAGATGACAGGGTTCGTCACGAGCAGTACTTC
v_call: TRBV5-1; d_call: TRBD2; clone_size: NA; j_call: TRBJ2-2; cdr3_aa: CASSFGREYTGELFF; cdr3_nt: TGCGCCAGCAGCTTTGGGCGGGAGTACACCGGGGAGCTGTTTTTT
v_call: TRBV5-1; d_call: TRBD1; clone_size: NA; j_call: TRBJ2-7; cdr3_aa: CASSFRPQGADEQYF; cdr3_nt: TGCGCCAGCAGCTTTCGTCCGCAGGGGGCGGATGAGCAGTACTTC
v_call: TRBV28; d_call: TRBD2; clone_size: NA; j_call: TRBJ2-1; cdr3_aa: CASSLEAGGRYNEQFF; cdr3_nt: TGTGCCAGCAGTTTAGAAGCGGGAGGGAGATACAATGAGCAGTTCTTC
v_call: TRBV15; d_call: NA; clone_size: NA; j_call: TRBJ2-5; cdr3_aa: CATSEEGDASRVQETQYF; cdr3_nt: TGTGCCACCAGCGAGGAGGGAGACGCCTCGAGGGTCCAAGAGACCCAGTACTTC
v_call: TRBV25-1; d_call: NA; clone_size: NA; j_call: TRBJ2-1; cdr3_aa: CASSDYRGLLRGEQFF; cdr3_nt: TGTGCCAGCAGTGACTACCGGGGTCTTCTACGGGGTGAGCAGTTCTTC
v_call: TRBV6-4; d_call: NA; clone_size: few; j_call: TRBJ1-3; cdr3_aa: CASRCAGLRSGNTIYF; cdr3_nt: TGTGCCAGCAGATGCGCGGGGTTACGCTCTGGAAACACCATATATTTT
v_call: TRBV7-9; d_call: TRBD2; clone_size: NA; j_call: TRBJ2-7; cdr3_aa: CSSSSPSRLAGASYEQYF; cdr3_nt: TGTTCCAGCAGCTCGCCCAGTAGACTAGCGGGAGCGTCCTACGAGCAGTACTTC
v_call: TRBV19; d_call: TRBD1; clone_size: NA; j_call: TRBJ1-5; cdr3_aa: CASSPLDRGSNQPQHF; cdr3_nt: TGTGCCAGTAGTCCTTTAGACAGGGGAAGCAATCAGCCCCAGCATTTT
v_call: TRBV5-4; d_call: NA; clone_size: NA; j_call: TRBJ1-2; cdr3_aa: CASSSPGGLESYGYTF; cdr3_nt: TGTGCCAGCAGCTCTCCGGGCGGGCTAGAAAGCTATGGCTACACCTTC
v_call: TRBV6-4; d_call: NA; clone_size: NA; j_call: TRBJ2-3; cdr3_aa: CASSRFGTDTDTQYF; cdr3_nt: TGTGCCAGCAGTAGGTTCGGCACAGACACAGATACGCAGTATTTT
v_call: TRBV18; d_call: NA; clone_size: NA; j_call: TRBJ2-2; cdr3_aa: CASSPSRIGELFF; cdr3_nt: TGTGCCAGCTCACCATCGAGAATCGGGGAGCTGTTTTTT
v_call: TRBV10-1; d_call: TRBD1; clone_size: NA; j_call: TRBJ1-1; cdr3_aa: CAILRDRVFKNTEAFF; cdr3_nt: TGCGCCATACTCCGGGACAGGGTTTTCAAGAACACTGAAGCTTTCTTT
v_call: TRBV5-5; d_call: NA; clone_size: NA; j_call: TRBJ1-1; cdr3_aa: CASSPGGTEAFF; cdr3_nt: TGTGCCAGCAGTCCGGGGGGTACTGAAGCTTTCTTT
v_call: TRBV7-9; d_call: TRBD1; clone_size: NA; j_call: TRBJ1-2; cdr3_aa: CASSVDRGGLDGYTF; cdr3_nt: TGTGCCAGCAGCGTGGACAGGGGGGGATTGGACGGCTACACCTTC
v_call: TRBV6-5; d_call: TRBD1; clone_size: once; j_call: TRBJ2-5; cdr3_aa: CASSEVGQGETQYF; cdr3_nt: TGTGCCAGCAGTGAAGTGGGACAGGGAGAGACCCAGTACTTC
v_call: TRBV7-2; d_call: NA; clone_size: once; j_call: TRBJ1-4; cdr3_aa: CASSPRTPLRSSEKLFF; cdr3_nt: TGTGCCAGCAGCCCCAGAACCCCCCTGCGGAGTAGTGAAAAACTGTTTTTT
v_call: TRBV5-4; d_call: NA; clone_size: NA; j_call: TRBJ1-4; cdr3_aa: CASSSRRGEKLFF; cdr3_nt: TGTGCCAGCAGCTCTCGGCGGGGTGAAAAACTGTTTTTT
v_call: TRBV12-5; d_call: NA; clone_size: once; j_call: TRBJ2-4; cdr3_aa: CASGLVLVWGNGGIQYF; cdr3_nt: TGTGCTAGTGGTTTGGTACTTGTTTGGGGAAACGGGGGCATTCAGTACTTC
v_call: TRBV6-5; d_call: NA; clone_size: NA; j_call: TRBJ2-7; cdr3_aa: CASLPPEGWEQYF; cdr3_nt: TGTGCCAGCCTCCCGCCCGAGGGTTGGGAGCAGTACTTC
v_call: TRBV5-6; d_call: NA; clone_size: few; j_call: TRBJ1-5; cdr3_aa: CASSRTGVNQPQHF; cdr3_nt: TGTGCCAGCAGCCGGACTGGGGTCAATCAGCCCCAGCATTTT
v_call: TRBV5-1; d_call: TRBD1; clone_size: NA; j_call: TRBJ2-1; cdr3_aa: CASSLAGGTGGYNEQFF; cdr3_nt: TGCGCCAGCAGCTTGGCCGGCGGGACAGGGGGGTACAATGAGCAGTTCTTC
v_call: TRBV11-2; d_call: TRBD1; clone_size: once; j_call: TRBJ2-5; cdr3_aa: CASSPRDRYQETQYF; cdr3_nt: TGTGCCAGCAGCCCCCGGGACAGGTACCAAGAGACCCAGTACTTC
v_call: TRBV25-1; d_call: TRBD1; clone_size: NA; j_call: TRBJ1-1; cdr3_aa: CASSAGTGGEWNTEAFF; cdr3_nt: TGTGCCAGCAGTGCCGGGACAGGGGGCGAATGGAACACTGAAGCTTTCTTT
v_call: TRBV19; d_call: TRBD1; clone_size: few; j_call: TRBJ1-1; cdr3_aa: CASSIGTGGRGTEAFF; cdr3_nt: TGTGCCAGTAGTATCGGGACAGGGGGCCGGGGGACTGAAGCTTTCTTT
v_call: TRBV29-1; d_call: TRBD1; clone_size: NA; j_call: TRBJ2-1; cdr3_aa: CSAGSGTGRNEQFF; cdr3_nt: TGCAGCGCCGGGTCCGGGACAGGGAGGAATGAGCAGTTCTTC
v_call: TRBV6-5; d_call: NA; clone_size: NA; j_call: TRBJ2-7; cdr3_aa: CASSPGSSYEQYF; cdr3_nt: TGTGCCAGCAGCCCCGGGAGCTCCTACGAGCAGTACTTC
v_call: TRBV6-7; d_call: TRBD2; clone_size: NA; j_call: TRBJ2-7; cdr3_aa: CASSYSSGGTFYEQYF; cdr3_nt: TGTGCCAGCAGTTACTCGTCGGGGGGGACTTTCTACGAGCAGTACTTC
v_call: TRBV5-1; d_call: NA; clone_size: NA; j_call: TRBJ2-5; cdr3_aa: CASSSGGYGIRETQYF; cdr3_nt: TGCGCCAGCAGCTCTGGAGGTTATGGTATACGAGAGACCCAGTACTTC
v_call: TRBV7-2; d_call: NA; clone_size: NA; j_call: TRBJ2-3; cdr3_aa: CASLQGLDTQYF; cdr3_nt: TGTGCCAGCCTTCAGGGGCTAGATACGCAGTATTTT
v_call: TRBV10-2; d_call: NA; clone_size: NA; j_call: TRBJ2-1; cdr3_aa: CASSFFSREQFF; cdr3_nt: TGCGCCAGCAGTTTCTTTTCGAGGGAGCAGTTCTTC
v_call: TRBV4-1; d_call: NA; clone_size: many; j_call: TRBJ2-2; cdr3_aa: CASSQSASAYTGELFF; cdr3_nt: TGCGCCAGCAGCCAATCGGCTAGCGCCTACACCGGGGAGCTGTTTTTT
v_call: TRBV30; d_call: NA; clone_size: NA; j_call: TRBJ2-7; cdr3_aa: CAWSPKSEQYF; cdr3_nt: TGTGCCTGGAGTCCAAAATCCGAGCAGTACTTC
v_call: TRBV7-6; d_call: NA; clone_size: NA; j_call: TRBJ2-3; cdr3_aa: CASSLAGARSTDTQYF; cdr3_nt: TGTGCCAGCAGCTTAGCGGGGGCCCGTAGCACAGATACGCAGTATTTT